These 20 T cell receptor beta chains originate from one sample sequenced in a study of regulatory dendritic cells for organ transplantation. Here immunoSEQ multiplex PCR was the method, and the copy in TCRdb shows in-frame clones only, minus some. The sample lists under 40,000 clones, around 90% occurring once. The sample consisted of naive CD8+ T cells from blood. Documented subset: CD45RA+ naive T cells. The receptors were sampled from a human donor in good health.

The rearrangement uses TRBV7-9 and TRBJ1-2; D unresolved. Germline V CDR1 and CDR2: SEHNR, FQNEAQ (reference sequence). This CDR3 contains 15 residues. V lost 0 bases and J 4 bases, leaving 12 bases between the germline ends. CDR3 nucleotides: TGTGCCAGCAGCTTAGCCGGGTCGGTGAGCTATGGCTACACCTTC. Translation: CASSLAGSVSYGYTF.

The chain is built from TRBV7-9 and TRBJ2-3; D not certain. Trimming left V 7 bases short and J 4 bases short, with 21 bases between. The CDR3 sequence is 16 residues long. Looked up from germline, CDR1 is SEHNR and CDR2 is FQNEAQ (reference sequence). The CDR3, as DNA: TGTGCCAGCACCACGCCTGGACGAACCCAGGCAGATACGCAGTATTTT. It codes for CASTTPGRTQADTQYF.

The chain has TRBV28 and TRBJ2-3, with 11 bases identical to TRBD2. CDR1 MDHEN and CDR2 SYDVKM come from the germline V gene. Trimming removed 5 bases from V and 2 bases from J; junction bases left unmatched: 9. This CDR3 region has 17 residues. The CDR3 here is CASSTQGLAADTDTQYF. CDR3 bases: TGTGCCAGCAGTACCCAGGGACTAGCGGCTGACACAGATACGCAGTATTTT.

The CDR3 region has the DNA TGTGCCAGCTCACCGAGTTCCTACCAAGAGACCCAGTACTTC. It encodes CASSPSSYQETQYF. The rearrangement uses TRBV18 and TRBJ2-5; D is undetermined. This CDR3 is built from 14 residues. Germline CDR1 and CDR2: KGHSH and LQKENI. V lost 3 bases to trimming and J lost 0 bases, with 8 bases between them. Filled out from reference TRBV18 and TRBJ2-5, the complete variable domain reads NAGVMQNPRHLVRRRGQEARLRCSPMKGHSHVYWYRQLPEEGLKFMVYLQKENIIDESGMPKERFSAEFPKEGPSILRIQQVVRGDSAAYFCASSPSSYQETQYFGPGTRLLVL.

V usage is TRBV4-2 and J usage is TRBJ2-3, with D tentatively TRBD1 (5 bases). The CDR3 covers 16 residues. The V and J ends lost 2 bases and 8 bases respectively, with 20 bases between them. From germline, CDR1 is LGHNA and CDR2 YNFKEQ. CDR3 in DNA: TGTGCCAGCAGCCAATCCCAGGGTATTAATCGTTTTACGCAGTATTTT. As protein: CASSQSQGINRFTQYF.

The V and J genes are TRBV2 and TRBJ2-7; 11 bases align to TRBD2. CDR1 and CDR2 (germline): SNHLY, FYNNEI. The V and J ends lost 3 bases and 3 bases, in that order; junction bases with no gene match: 4. The CDR3 is 15 amino acids. The DNA for the CDR3 is TGTGCCAGCAGTGATAGACTAGCGGGGTACTACGAGCAGTACTTC. It codes for CASSDRLAGYYEQYF.

The V and J genes are TRBV5-1 and TRBJ2-5, with D perhaps TRBD1 or TRBD2 (5 bases each). Trimming left V 3 bases short and J 2 bases short, with 14 bases between. The germline CDR1 and CDR2 sequences are SGHRS and YFSETQ. This CDR3 spans 15 amino acids. DNA for the CDR3: TGCGCCAGCAGCTCCTTAGACAGAGGGCAAGAGACCCAGTACTTC. It translates to CASSSLDRGQETQYF.

This clone appeared once. CDR3 sequence reads: CASSFDRGPYEQYF. Here the CDR3 DNA reads TGTGCCAGCAGCTTCGACAGGGGACCCTACGAGCAGTACTTC. V usage is TRBV7-3 and J usage is TRBJ2-7; 8 bases align to TRBD1. CDR3 length: 14 residues. V gave up 3 bases and J gave up 2 bases; unmatched junction bases: 3. CDR1 and CDR2 (germline): SGHTA, FQGTGA. The whole variable domain, remainder taken from reference TRBV7-3 and TRBJ2-7, is GAGVSQTPSNKVTEKGKYVELRCDPISGHTALYWYRQSLGQGPEFLIYFQGTGAADDSGLPNDRFFAVRPEGSVSTLKIQRTERGDSAVYLCASSFDRGPYEQYFGPGTRLTVT.

The V gene is TRBV27, the J gene TRBJ2-7; D ambiguous. Germline assignment: CDR1 MNHEY and CDR2 SMNVEV (reference sequence). The germline V and J ends were trimmed by 8 bases and 0 bases, with 5 bases remaining between them. The CDR3 runs 11 residues. CDR3 sequence reads: CASGRSYEQYF. The DNA of the CDR3 is TGTGCCAGCGGGCGCTCCTACGAGCAGTACTTC.

The chain has TRBV9 and TRBJ2-2, with a weak D call TRBD1 (6 bases). The CDR3 is 15 amino acids. The V and J ends lost 0 bases and 5 bases respectively, with 11 bases between them. The germline CDR1 and CDR2 sequences are SGDLS and YYNGEE. The CDR3 nucleotides read TGTGCCAGCAGCGTAGGCAGGGGCGGGACCGGGGAGCTGTTTTTT. It codes for CASSVGRGGTGELFF.

J is TRBJ2-1 and V is TRBV30, with D perhaps TRBD1 (6 bases). V lost 2 bases to trimming and J lost 9 bases, with 11 bases between them. The CDR3 is 12 amino acids. Germline V CDR1 and CDR2: GTSNPN, SVGIG (reference sequence). The CDR3 sequence: CAWSPTGPEQFF. CDR3 DNA: TGTGCCTGGAGTCCGACAGGACCTGAGCAGTTCTTC.

This clone was seen a single time. This rearrangement joins TRBV25-1 to TRBJ2-1; TRBD2 agrees at 8 bases. CDR3 length equals 14 residues. Trimming at V came to 4 bases and at J to 4 bases, leaving 3 bases not matched to a gene. The germline V gene encodes CDR1 MGHDK and CDR2 SYGVNS. CDR3 amino acids: CASSASGLYNEQFF. In nucleotides, the CDR3 is TGTGCCAGCAGTGCTAGCGGGCTTTACAATGAGCAGTTCTTC.

This chain joins TRBV18 and TRBJ2-1, with D hard to call. The germline V gene encodes CDR1 KGHSH and CDR2 LQKENI. V dropped 3 bases and J dropped 5 bases, with 5 bases sitting between them. There are 12 residues in the CDR3. The CDR3 sequence is CASSPGDNEQFF. As DNA, the CDR3 is TGTGCCAGCTCACCGGGTGACAATGAGCAGTTCTTC.

This clone was seen more than once but under ten times. The rearrangement joins TRBV19 to TRBJ1-2; TRBD1 aligns across 8 bases. CDR1 LNHDA and CDR2 SQIVND come from the germline V gene (reference sequence). The CDR3 is 13 residues long. Trimming took 7 bases from V and 7 from J; bases not matched to a gene: 8. CDR3 residues: CASISDRGGGYTF. The CDR3, as DNA: TGTGCCAGTATTAGCGACAGGGGTGGTGGCTACACCTTC.

This sequence joins TRBV9 and TRBJ1-1, with D maybe TRBD1 (6 bases). Germline assignment: CDR1 SGDLS and CDR2 YYNGEE. CDR3 size: 15 residues. Trimming cost V 0 bases and J 4 bases, with 13 bases left between them. The CDR3 coding sequence is TGTGCCAGCAGCGTAGAGGCCGGAGGGGGCACTGAAGCTTTCTTT. It codes for CASSVEAGGGTEAFF.

A remark on this clone: Other DNA sequences within the sample encode an identical CDR3. The V gene is TRBV28, the J gene TRBJ2-2, with a weak D call TRBD1 (5 bases). V was pared by 2 bases and J by 1 base, with 5 bases between. Germline lookup yields CDR1 MDHEN and CDR2 SYDVKM. CDR3 length: 14 amino acids. The CDR3 protein is CASSLQGNTGELFF. For the CDR3, the DNA is TGTGCCAGCAGTTTACAGGGGAACACCGGGGAGCTGTTTTTT.

The chain is built from TRBV19 and TRBJ1-1; D not resolved. The germline V and J ends were trimmed by 4 bases and 2 bases, with 5 bases remaining between them. The CDR3 is 12 amino acids. Looked up from germline, CDR1 is LNHDA and CDR2 is SQIVND (reference sequence). The CDR3 sequence: CASSKFNTEAFF. The CDR3 nucleotides are TGTGCCAGTAGTAAGTTCAACACTGAAGCTTTCTTT.

The chain joins TRBV20-1 to TRBJ2-1; D unclear. Germline loops: CDR1 DFQATT, CDR2 SNEGSKA (reference sequence). The CDR3 contains 11 residues. Trimming took 3 bases from V and 9 from J, leaving 9 bases between them. CDR3 sequence reads: CSARLIGEQFF. CDR3 DNA sequence: TGCAGTGCTAGGTTGATAGGTGAGCAGTTCTTC.

The chain couples TRBV4-1 to TRBJ2-7, with D perhaps being TRBD1 or TRBD2 (5 bases each). CDR1 is MGHRA, CDR2 YSYEKL, per germline. Trimming left V 4 bases short and J 5 bases short, with 21 bases between. The CDR3 is 16 residues long. CDR3 sequence (DNA): TGCGCCAGCAGCCGCGTTGGTCGGGGCGTCACAAACGAGCAGTACTTC. Encoded protein: CASSRVGRGVTNEQYF.

This clone was found once. V is TRBV27 and J is TRBJ1-1; a weak D match, TRBD1 (5 bases). The germline CDR1 and CDR2 sequences are MNHEY and SMNVEV (reference sequence). V lost 2 bases and J lost 4, with 8 bases in between. The CDR3 totals 13 residues. CDR3 nucleotide sequence: TGTGCCAGCAGTTTACTAGGGGCCACTGAAGCTTTCTTT. The encoded protein is CASSLLGATEAFF.